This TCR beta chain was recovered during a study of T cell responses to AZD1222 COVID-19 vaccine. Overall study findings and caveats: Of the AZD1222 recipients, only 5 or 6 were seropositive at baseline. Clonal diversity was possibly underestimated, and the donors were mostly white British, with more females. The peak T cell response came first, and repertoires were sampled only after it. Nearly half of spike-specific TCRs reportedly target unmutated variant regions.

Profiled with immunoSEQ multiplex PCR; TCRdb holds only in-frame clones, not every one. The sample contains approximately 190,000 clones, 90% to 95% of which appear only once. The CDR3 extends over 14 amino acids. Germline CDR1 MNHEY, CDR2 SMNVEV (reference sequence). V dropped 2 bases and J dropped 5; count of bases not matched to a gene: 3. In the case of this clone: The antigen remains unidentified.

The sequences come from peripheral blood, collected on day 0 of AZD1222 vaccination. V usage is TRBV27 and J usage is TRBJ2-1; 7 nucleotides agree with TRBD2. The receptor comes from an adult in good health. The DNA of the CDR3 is TGTGCCAGCAGTTTAGGGACTATTGACAATGAGCAGTTCTTC. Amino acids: CASSLGTIDNEQFF.